A selection of T cell receptor beta chains follows, all from one sample in a study of blood T cell repertoires in COVID-19. Produced via immunoSEQ multiplex PCR; TCRdb's table is partial and in-frame only. The repertoire holds some 120,000 clones, with more than 75% as singletons. The sequencing input was peripheral blood. These receptors all stem from a man in his forties or fifties with acute or convalescent COVID-19. Both conserved end residues are part of each CDR3. A D gene is named only where the DNA matches it firmly. Clone sizes are given selectively: once, few, many, or a class where the clone is expanded.

abundance	d_gene	v_gene	j_gene	CDR3aa	CDR3nt
.	.	TRBV5-1	TRBJ1-1	CASSSASDRLNTEAFF	TGCGCCAGCAGCTCCGCCTCGGACAGATTGAACACTGAAGCTTTCTTT
.	.	TRBV6-1	TRBJ1-6	CASSEGGRRNSPLHF	TGTGCCAGCAGTGAAGGAGGGCGGAGGAATTCACCCCTCCACTTT
.	.	TRBV21-1	TRBJ2-7	CASSKVVRSCSYEQYF	TGTGCCAGCAGCAAAGTAGTCAGGTCCTGCTCCTACGAGCAGTACTTC
.	.	TRBV5-1	TRBJ1-4	CASSLALAANEKLFF	TGCGCCAGCAGCTTGGCCCTTGCAGCTAATGAAAAACTGTTTTTT
.	.	TRBV4-2	TRBJ2-1	CASSHHRDTNEQFF	TGTGCCAGCAGCCACCACCGGGATACAAATGAGCAGTTCTTC
.	.	TRBV7-2	TRBJ2-3	CASKGGTDTQYF	TGTGCCAGCAAAGGAGGCACAGATACGCAGTATTTT
once	TRBD1	TRBV28	TRBJ1-2	CASSLGPHRGPGYTF	TGTGCCAGCAGTTTGGGCCCTCACAGGGGGCCCGGCTACACCTTC
.	TRBD1	TRBV4-2	TRBJ1-5	CASSQRTGQPQHF	TGTGCCAGCAGCCAGAGGACAGGCCAGCCCCAGCATTTT
.	.	TRBV11-2	TRBJ2-7	CASSPRVGGSSYEQYF	TGTGCCAGCAGCCCCAGGGTGGGGGGAAGCTCCTACGAGCAGTACTTC
.	TRBD1	TRBV7-9	TRBJ1-4	CASSVGQDIGEKLFF	TGTGCCAGCAGCGTAGGACAGGATATAGGGGAAAAACTGTTTTTT
.	TRBD1	TRBV19	TRBJ2-6	CASTFRDRGLAGANVLTF	TGTGCCAGTACCTTCCGGGACAGGGGTCTAGCTGGGGCCAACGTCCTGACTTTC
.	.	TRBV2	TRBJ1-1	CASSEHMNTEAFF	TGTGCCAGCAGTGAACACATGAACACTGAAGCTTTCTTT
.	.	TRBV19	TRBJ1-1	CASSISLGPNTEAFF	TGTGCCAGTAGTATCTCTCTGGGGCCGAACACTGAAGCTTTCTTT
.	.	TRBV5-1	TRBJ2-7	CASSYRPREEQYF	TGCGCCAGCAGCTACCGGCCGAGGGAAGAGCAGTACTTC
.	.	TRBV7-6	TRBJ1-6	CASSLSPDSAGSPLHF	TGTGCCAGCAGCTTAAGTCCGGACAGTGCTGGTTCACCCCTCCACTTT
.	TRBD2	TRBV19	TRBJ2-1	CASSTNRLAGGSNEQFF	TGTGCCAGTAGTACAAATCGACTAGCGGGAGGGTCCAATGAGCAGTTCTTC
.	TRBD1	TRBV5-1	TRBJ1-4	CASSWTGENEKLFF	TGCGCCAGCAGCTGGACAGGGGAAAATGAAAAACTGTTTTTT
.	.	TRBV28	TRBJ1-2	CASSLGWGGGYTF	TGTGCCAGCAGTTTGGGGTGGGGGGGCGGCTACACCTTC
.	TRBD2	TRBV28	TRBJ2-7	CASSPWRGRYEQYF	TGTGCCAGCAGCCCGTGGCGCGGGAGATACGAGCAGTACTTC
.	TRBD2	TRBV20-1	TRBJ2-4	CSASRLGLLAKNIQYF	TGCAGTGCTAGTCGACTGGGACTACTAGCCAAAAACATTCAGTACTTC
.	TRBD2	TRBV7-2	TRBJ2-5	CASSLGWVAGSQETQYF	TGTGCCAGCAGCTTAGGTTGGGTAGCGGGGTCACAAGAGACCCAGTACTTC
.	TRBD1	TRBV3-1/TRBV3-2	TRBJ2-5	CASSQPGTGTQETQYF	TGTGCCAGCAGCCAGCCCGGGACAGGGACCCAAGAGACCCAGTACTTC
.	.	TRBV4-3	TRBJ2-7	CASSRAAGDTYEQYF	TGCGCCAGCAGCCGGGCGGCAGGGGATACGTACGAGCAGTACTTC
.	.	TRBV7-8	TRBJ1-2	CASSLARGIGYTF	TGTGCCAGCAGCTTAGCAAGGGGGATCGGCTACACCTTC
.	.	TRBV2	TRBJ2-1	CASSEARLEQFF	TGTGCCAGCAGTGAAGCGCGGTTGGAGCAGTTCTTC
.	TRBD1	TRBV18	TRBJ1-2	CASSPGQGAYGYTF	TGTGCCAGCTCACCGGGACAGGGAGCCTATGGCTACACCTTC
.	.	TRBV5-5	TRBJ1-1	CASSLEAGRTEAFF	TGTGCCAGCAGCTTGGAAGCAGGTAGAACTGAAGCTTTCTTT
once	.	TRBV2	TRBJ2-7	CASSENSGGSEQYF	TGTGCCAGCAGTGAAAACTCCGGGGGAAGCGAGCAGTACTTC
.	TRBD2	TRBV5-1	TRBJ2-3	CASSLETSASTDTQYF	TGCGCCAGCAGCCTAGAGACTAGCGCGAGCACAGATACGCAGTATTTT